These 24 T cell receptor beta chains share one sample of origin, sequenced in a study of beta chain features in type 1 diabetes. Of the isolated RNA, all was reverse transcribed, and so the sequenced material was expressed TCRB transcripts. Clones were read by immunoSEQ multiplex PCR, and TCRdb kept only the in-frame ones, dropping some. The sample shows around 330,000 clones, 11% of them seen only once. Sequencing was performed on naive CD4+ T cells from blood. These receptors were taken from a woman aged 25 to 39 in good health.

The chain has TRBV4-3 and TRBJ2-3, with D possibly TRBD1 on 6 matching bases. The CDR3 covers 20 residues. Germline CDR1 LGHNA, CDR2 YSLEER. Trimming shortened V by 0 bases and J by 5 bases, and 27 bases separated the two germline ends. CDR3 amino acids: CASSQEWGTVVAGVGDTQYF. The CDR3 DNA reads TGCGCCAGCAGCCAAGAGTGGGGGACGGTGGTGGCAGGGGTTGGAGATACGCAGTATTTT.

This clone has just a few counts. CDR3 sequence reads: CASSQDASGSSYEQYF. CDR3 coding DNA: TGTGCCAGCAGCCAAGATGCTAGCGGGTCCTCCTACGAGCAGTACTTC. This chain uses TRBV4-2 with TRBJ2-5, with TRBD2 matching over 8 bases. The J call may not be correct, given that the DNA end is closer to TRBJ2-7. There are 16 residues in the CDR3. CDR1 is LGHNA and CDR2 is YNFKEQ in the germline V gene.

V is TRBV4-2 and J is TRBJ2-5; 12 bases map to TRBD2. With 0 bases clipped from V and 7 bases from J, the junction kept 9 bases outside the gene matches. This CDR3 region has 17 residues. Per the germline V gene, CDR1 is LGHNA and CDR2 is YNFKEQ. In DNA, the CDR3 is TGTGCCAGCAGCCAAGAGCTAGCGGGAGGGACCGGAGGGACCCAGTACTTC. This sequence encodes CASSQELAGGTGGTQYF.

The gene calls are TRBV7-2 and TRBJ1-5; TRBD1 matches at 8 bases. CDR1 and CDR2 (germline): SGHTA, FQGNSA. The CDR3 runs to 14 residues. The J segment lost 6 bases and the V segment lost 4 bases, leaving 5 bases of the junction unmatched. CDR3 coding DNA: TGTGCCAGCAGCTCCGGGACAGGAGTTCAGCCCCAGCATTTT. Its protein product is CASSSGTGVQPQHF. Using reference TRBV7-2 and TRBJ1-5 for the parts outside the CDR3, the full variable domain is GAGVSQSPSNKVTEKGKDVELRCDPISGHTALYWYRQSLGQGLEFLIYFQGNSAPDKSGLPSDRFSAERTGGSVSTLTIQRTQQEDSAVYLCASSSGTGVQPQHFGDGTRLSIL.

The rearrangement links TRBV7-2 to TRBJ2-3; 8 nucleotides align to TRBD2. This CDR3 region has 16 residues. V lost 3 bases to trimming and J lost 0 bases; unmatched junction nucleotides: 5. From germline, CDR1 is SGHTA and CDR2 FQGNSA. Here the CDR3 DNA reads TGTGCCAGCAGCTTCCAGCGGGGGATTAGCACAGATACGCAGTATTTT. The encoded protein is CASSFQRGISTDTQYF.

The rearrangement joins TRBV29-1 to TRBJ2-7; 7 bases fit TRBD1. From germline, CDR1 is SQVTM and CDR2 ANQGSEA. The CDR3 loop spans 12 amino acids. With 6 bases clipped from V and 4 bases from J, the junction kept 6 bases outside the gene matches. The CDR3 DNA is TGCAGCGTGCCGGGACAGTTTTACGAGCAGTACTTC. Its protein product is CSVPGQFYEQYF.

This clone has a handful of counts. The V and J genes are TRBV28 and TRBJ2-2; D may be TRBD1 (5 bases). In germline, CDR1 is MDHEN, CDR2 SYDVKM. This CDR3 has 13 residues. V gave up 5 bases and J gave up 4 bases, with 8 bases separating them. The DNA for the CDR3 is TGTGCCAGCAGTCTCGACAGCACCGGGGAGCTGTTTTTT. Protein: CASSLDSTGELFF.

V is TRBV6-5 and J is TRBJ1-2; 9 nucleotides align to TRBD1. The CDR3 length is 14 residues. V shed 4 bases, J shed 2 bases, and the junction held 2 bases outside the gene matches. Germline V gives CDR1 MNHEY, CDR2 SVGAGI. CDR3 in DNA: TGTGCCAGCAGTTGGACAGGGGAGAACTATGGCTACACCTTC. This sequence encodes CASSWTGENYGYTF.

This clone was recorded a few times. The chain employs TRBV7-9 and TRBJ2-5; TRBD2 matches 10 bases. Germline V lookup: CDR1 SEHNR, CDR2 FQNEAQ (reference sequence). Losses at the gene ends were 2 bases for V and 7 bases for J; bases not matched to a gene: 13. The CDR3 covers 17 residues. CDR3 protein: CASSLKTSGSRSMTQYF. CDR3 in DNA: TGTGCCAGCAGCTTAAAGACTAGCGGGTCCCGGTCCATGACCCAGTACTTC.

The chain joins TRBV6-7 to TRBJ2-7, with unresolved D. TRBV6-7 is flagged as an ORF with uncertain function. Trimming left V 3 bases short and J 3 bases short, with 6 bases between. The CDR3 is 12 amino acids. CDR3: CASSYSDYEQYF. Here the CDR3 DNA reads TGTGCCAGCAGTTATAGTGACTACGAGCAGTACTTC.

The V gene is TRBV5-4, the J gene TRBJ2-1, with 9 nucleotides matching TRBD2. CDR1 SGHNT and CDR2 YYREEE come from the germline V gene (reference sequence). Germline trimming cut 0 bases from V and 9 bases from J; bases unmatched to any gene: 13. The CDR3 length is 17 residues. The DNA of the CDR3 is TGTGCCAGCAGCTTGGTTACTCGTTCTAGCGGGAATCCTGAGCAGTTCTTC. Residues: CASSLVTRSSGNPEQFF. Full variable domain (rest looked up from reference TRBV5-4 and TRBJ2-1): ETGVTQSPTHLIKTRGQQVTLRCSSQSGHNTVSWYQQALGQGPQFIFQYYREEENGRGNFPPRFSGLQFPNYSSELNVNALELDDSALYLCASSLVTRSSGNPEQFFGPGTRLTVL.

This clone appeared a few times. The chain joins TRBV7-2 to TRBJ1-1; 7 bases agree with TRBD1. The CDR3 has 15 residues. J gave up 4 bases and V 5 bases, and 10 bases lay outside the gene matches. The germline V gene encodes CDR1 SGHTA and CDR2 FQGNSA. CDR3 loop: CASSPPQGRTTEAFF. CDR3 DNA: TGTGCCAGCAGCCCACCACAGGGGCGGACCACTGAAGCTTTCTTT.

This CDR3 is CASSLGPRGNTEAFF. The CDR3 DNA follows: TGTGCCAGCAGCTTAGGCCCCAGGGGGAACACTGAAGCTTTCTTT. This rearrangement joins TRBV7-2 to TRBJ1-1, with D perhaps TRBD1 (6 bases). CDR3 size: 15 residues. V was trimmed by 1 base and J by 1 base, leaving 10 bases between them. Looked up from germline, CDR1 is SGHTA and CDR2 is FQGNSA. Full variable domain (missing parts from reference TRBV7-2 and TRBJ1-1): GAGVSQSPSNKVTEKGKDVELRCDPISGHTALYWYRQSLGQGLEFLIYFQGNSAPDKSGLPSDRFSAERTGGSVSTLTIQRTQQEDSAVYLCASSLGPRGNTEAFFGQGTRLTVV.

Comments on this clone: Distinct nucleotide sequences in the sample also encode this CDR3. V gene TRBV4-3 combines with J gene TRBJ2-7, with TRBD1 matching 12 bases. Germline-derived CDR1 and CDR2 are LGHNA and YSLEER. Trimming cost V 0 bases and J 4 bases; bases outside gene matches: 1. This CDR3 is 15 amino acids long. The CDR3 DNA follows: TGCGCCAGCAGCCAAGAGGGACAGGGGGCTTACGAGCAGTACTTC. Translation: CASSQEGQGAYEQYF.

CDR3 in DNA: TGTGCCAGCAGCGATGCGGGACTAGAACATTGGGAGCAGTTCTTC. It is translated as CASSDAGLEHWEQFF. The gene calls are TRBV5-4 and TRBJ2-1; the match to TRBD2 covers 8 bases. Germline V lookup: CDR1 SGHNT, CDR2 YYREEE (reference sequence). The CDR3 consists of 15 residues. The junction had 13 bases not matched to a gene; V was cut back by 4 bases and J by 10 bases. The full variable domain, completed using reference TRBV5-4 and TRBJ2-1, is ETGVTQSPTHLIKTRGQQVTLRCSSQSGHNTVSWYQQALGQGPQFIFQYYREEENGRGNFPPRFSGLQFPNYSSELNVNALELDDSALYLCASSDAGLEHWEQFFGPGTRLTVL.

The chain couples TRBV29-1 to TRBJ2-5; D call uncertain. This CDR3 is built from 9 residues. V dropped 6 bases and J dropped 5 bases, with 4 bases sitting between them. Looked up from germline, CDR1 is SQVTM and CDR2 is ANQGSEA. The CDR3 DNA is TGCAGCGTCGCGGAGACCCAGTACTTC. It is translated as CSVAETQYF. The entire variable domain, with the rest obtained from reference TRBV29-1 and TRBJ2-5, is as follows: SAVISQKPSRDICQRGTSLTIQCQVDSQVTMMFWYRQQPGQSLTLIATANQGSEATYESGFVIDKFPISRPNLTFSTLTVSNMSPEDSSIYLCSVAETQYFGPGTRLLVL.

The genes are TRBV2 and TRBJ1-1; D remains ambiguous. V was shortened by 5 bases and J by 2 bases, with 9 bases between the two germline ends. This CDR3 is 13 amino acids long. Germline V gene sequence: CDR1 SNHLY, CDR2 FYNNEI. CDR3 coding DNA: TGTGCCAGCAGTTACGACACTAACACTGAAGCTTTCTTT. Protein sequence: CASSYDTNTEAFF.

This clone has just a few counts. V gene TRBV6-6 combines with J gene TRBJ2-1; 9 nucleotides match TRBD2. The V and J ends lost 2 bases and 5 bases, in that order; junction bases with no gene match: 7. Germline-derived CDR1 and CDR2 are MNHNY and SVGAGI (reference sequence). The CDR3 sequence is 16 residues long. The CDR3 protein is CASSYRREGVNNEQFF. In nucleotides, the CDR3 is TGTGCCAGCAGTTACAGGCGGGAGGGGGTGAACAATGAGCAGTTCTTC.

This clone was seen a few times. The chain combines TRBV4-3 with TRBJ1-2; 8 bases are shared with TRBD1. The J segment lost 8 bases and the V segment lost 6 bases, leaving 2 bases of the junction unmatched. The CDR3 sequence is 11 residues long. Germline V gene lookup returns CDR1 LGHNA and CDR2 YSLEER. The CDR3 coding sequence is TGCGCCAGCAGGGGACAGGAAGGCTACACCTTC. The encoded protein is CASRGQEGYTF.

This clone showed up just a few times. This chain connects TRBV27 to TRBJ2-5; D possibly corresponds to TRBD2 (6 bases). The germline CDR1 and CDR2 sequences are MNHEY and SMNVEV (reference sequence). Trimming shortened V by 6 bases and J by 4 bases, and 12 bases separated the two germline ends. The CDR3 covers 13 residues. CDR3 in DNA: TGTGCCAGCAGCCGGAGGGCCGGAGAGACCCAGTACTTC. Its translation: CASSRRAGETQYF.

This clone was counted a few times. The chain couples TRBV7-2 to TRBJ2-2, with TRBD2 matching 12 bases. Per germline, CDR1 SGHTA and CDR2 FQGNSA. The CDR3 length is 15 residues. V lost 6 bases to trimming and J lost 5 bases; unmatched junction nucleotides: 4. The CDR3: CASRRLAGETGELFF. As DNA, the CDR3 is TGTGCCAGCAGACGACTAGCGGGAGAAACCGGGGAGCTGTTTTTT. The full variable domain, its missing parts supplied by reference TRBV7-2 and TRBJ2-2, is GAGVSQSPSNKVTEKGKDVELRCDPISGHTALYWYRQSLGQGLEFLIYFQGNSAPDKSGLPSDRFSAERTGGSVSTLTIQRTQQEDSAVYLCASRRLAGETGELFFGEGSRLTVL.

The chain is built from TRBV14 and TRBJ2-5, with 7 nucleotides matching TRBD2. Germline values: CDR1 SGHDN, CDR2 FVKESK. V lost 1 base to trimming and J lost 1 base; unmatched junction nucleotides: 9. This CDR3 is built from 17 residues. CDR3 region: CASSQGVLGGSQETQYF. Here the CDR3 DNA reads TGTGCCAGCAGCCAAGGGGTCCTTGGCGGGAGCCAAGAGACCCAGTACTTC.

CDR3 amino acids: CRVKQDYGYTF. CDR3 coding DNA: TGCAGAGTAAAACAGGACTATGGCTACACCTTC. V and J are TRBV20-1 and TRBJ1-2; possibly TRBD1 for D (5 bases). CDR3 length: 11 amino acids. In germline, CDR1 is DFQATT, CDR2 SNEGSKA (reference sequence).

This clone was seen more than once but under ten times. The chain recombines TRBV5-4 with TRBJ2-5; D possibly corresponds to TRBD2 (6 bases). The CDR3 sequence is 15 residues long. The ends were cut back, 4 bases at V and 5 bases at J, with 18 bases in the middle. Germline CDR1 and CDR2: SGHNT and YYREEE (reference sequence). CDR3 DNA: TGTGCCAGCAGCCTGGACCTGGGAGGCTCGGAGACCCAGTACTTC. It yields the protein CASSLDLGGSETQYF.